This T cell receptor beta chain emerged from a study of response to subunit inactivated influenza vaccine. Germline loops: CDR1 SQVTM, CDR2 ANQGSEA. V was trimmed by 1 base and J by 1 base, leaving 12 bases between them. The CDR3 runs 15 residues. A word on this clonotype: Its target is unknown.

General study points: Each seasonal influenza vaccination recruits few new T cells, the authors suggested.

In TCRdb, the RT-PCR reads were re-called with MiXCR into one record per CDR3 protein. The sample lists about 580,000 distinct CDR3 sequences, around 13% occurring once. The receptor's source is a man aged 45-65 years who received an inactivated influenza vaccine. Source: PBMCs from blood, taken less than 13 days after vaccination. This chain uses TRBV29-1 with TRBJ2-3; D gene unclear. In DNA form, the CDR3 reads TGCAGCGTTGAAGGAGGCCCCTGGGGCACAGATACGCAGTATTTT. Encoded protein: CSVEGGPWGTDTQYF.